The clone carrying this T cell receptor (beta chain) has a count of ten or more. This sample was taken from a study of T-cell reconstitution after alpha-beta-depleted transplantation in children. Unique molecular identifiers featured in how the TCRbeta library was prepared. TCRdb processed the PCR reads anew with MiXCR; each CDR3 protein has one entry. The repertoire holds around 400,000 distinct CDR3 sequences, around 21% seen once, with less than 4.5% in the top ten. The length of the CDR3 is 13 residues. Trimming took 7 bases from V and 1 from J; bases not matched to a gene: 4. Germline-derived CDR1 and CDR2 are DFQATT and SNEGSKA (reference sequence).

The receptor comes from a human donor who donated a stem cell graft to a child with acute myeloid leukemia. The sequenced sample was PBMCs from the stem cell graft donor, obtained from the stem cell graft. The chain recombines TRBV20-1 with TRBJ2-3; 8 bases match TRBD1. CDR3 bases: TGCAGTGTTCCGGGACAGGGCACAGATACGCAGTATTTT. This gives the protein CSVPGQGTDTQYF.